The T cell receptor (beta chain) under discussion was sequenced for a study of blood T cell repertoires in COVID-19. Across the whole study: The United States, Italy and Spain were the sources of the acute and convalescent COVID-19 samples. Sample material is recorded as cDNA or gDNA derived from T cells, B-cell-depleted T cells, or PBMCs.

As originally analysed: Quantification of nucleated cells was approximated via reference gene primer amplification. Here immunoSEQ multiplex PCR was the method, and the copy in TCRdb shows in-frame clones only, minus some. V and J calls and clone size follow that table, whereas D and trimming were derived from the DNA. Of roughly 300,000 clones in the sample, roughly 90% were seen once. V was cut by 6 bases and J by 6 bases, with 14 bases left in between. This CDR3 has 13 residues. There are a few counts of this clone. The origin of this receptor is a man aged 18 to 29 who had recovered from COVID-19. V usage is TRBV12-3 or TRBV12-4 and J usage is TRBJ1-1, with D unresolved. The specimen sequenced was peripheral blood. CDR3 residues: CASSPPRRPEAFF. The CDR3 region has the DNA TGTGCCAGCAGCCCACCCAGGCGACCTGAAGCTTTCTTT.